This T cell receptor beta chain was identified during a study of blood T cell repertoires in COVID-19. Overall study: COVID-19 samples from acute and convalescent phases originated in the United States, Italy and Spain. The analysed material was cDNA or gDNA that came from T cells, B-cell-depleted T cells, or PBMCs.

The authors' processing: Reference gene primer amplification gave nucleated cell count estimates. Produced via immunoSEQ multiplex PCR; TCRdb's table is partial and in-frame only. V and J calls and clone size are given by that table; D and trimming were obtained from the DNA. The table includes 130,000 to 150,000 clones, 65% to 90% detected once. The CDR3 extends over 17 amino acids. After removal of 1 base from V and 2 bases from J, the junction contained 8 bases not matched to a gene. CDR1 is SGHVS, CDR2 FQNEAQ, per germline. This sequence joins TRBV7-8 and TRBJ2-3; 8 bases align to TRBD2. The receptor comes from a human donor in a cohort sampled during active COVID-19. Sequencing was carried out using peripheral blood. The CDR3 loop reads CASSLVRDSGVTDTQYF. Here the CDR3 DNA reads TGTGCCAGCAGCTTAGTCCGGGATAGCGGGGTCACAGATACGCAGTATTTT.